This T cell receptor (beta chain) was recorded in a study of tissue T cells after allogeneic stem cell transplantation. For the study at large: Adult allogeneic hematopoietic cell transplant recipients with steroid-refractory graft-versus-host disease were prospectively enrolled for research autopsy. Of the grafts for graft-versus-host disease patients, several were unmodified and three CD34-selected. Broader study findings: The study did not identify alloreactive or antigen-specific tissue TCRs, and some clones might be persisting host cells. Motif-based clustering found tissue-specific repertoire signatures shared across patients, though few clones were shared.

The germline CDR1 and CDR2 sequences are WSHSY and SAAADI. The CDR3 contains 16 residues. V lost 6 bases and J lost 6; bases outside the gene matches: 17. For this clone: What it binds is not known.

Libraries were prepared by immunoSEQ multiplex PCR; TCRdb keeps only in-frame clonotypes and omits some of them. This table has about 43,000 clones, 92% appearing once. The V and J genes are TRBV10-2 and TRBJ2-7, with TRBD1 identical over 7 bases. The sequence came from a woman between 40 and 69 years old who later had graft-versus-host disease after an allogeneic stem cell transplant. Specimen: blood, collected before transplantation. The CDR3 nucleotides are TGCGCCAGCAGATTGTCCGTTGGGACAGCCCCGGGCGAGCAGTACTTC. Encoded protein: CASRLSVGTAPGEQYF.